The 32 T cell receptor beta chains listed next were all sequenced from one sample in a study of OX40 agonist ivuxolimab in advanced cancers. The protocol was immunoSEQ multiplex PCR, while the TCRdb copy is restricted to in-frame clones and leaves out a portion. The profile shows about 68,000 clones, over 65% of them singletons. Material: CD4+ or CD8+ T cells sorted from blood, obtained in a trial of the OX40 agonist ivuxolimab. These receptor sequences come from an adult with an advanced solid tumor such as melanoma, head and neck, liver or kidney cancer.

This chain uses TRBV29-1 with TRBJ2-1; D unclear. Germline V lookup: CDR1 SQVTM, CDR2 ANQGSEA. This CDR3 region has 12 residues. V lost 1 base to trimming and J lost 5 bases, with 6 bases between them. The CDR3 region is CSVEGSHNEQFF. CDR3 bases: TGCAGCGTTGAAGGCAGCCACAATGAGCAGTTCTTC.

This rearrangement joins TRBV7-9 to TRBJ1-1; D ambiguous. The CDR3 loop spans 13 amino acids. Trimming took off 2 bases at V and 7 bases at J, with 11 bases between the two ends. Germline CDR1 is SEHNR and CDR2 is FQNEAQ (reference sequence). This CDR3 is CASSLTARNEAFF. The DNA for the CDR3 is TGTGCCAGCAGCTTAACCGCCCGGAATGAAGCTTTCTTT.

The genes are TRBV4-3 and TRBJ2-7; TRBD2 matches at 9 bases. From germline, CDR1 is LGHNA and CDR2 YSLEER. The CDR3 sequence is 15 residues long. V lost 4 bases, J lost 4 bases, and 8 bases stayed unmatched. The CDR3 region is CASSRSSGGLYEQYF. In DNA form, the CDR3 reads TGCGCCAGCAGCCGTTCAAGCGGGGGGCTATACGAGCAGTACTTC.

The J gene is TRBJ2-1, the V gene TRBV2; TRBD2 aligns across 13 bases. Germline values: CDR1 SNHLY, CDR2 FYNNEI. The CDR3 runs 18 residues. V shed 7 bases, J shed 0 bases, and the junction held 9 bases outside the gene matches. In DNA form, the CDR3 reads TGTGCCAGCACTCTTGGACTAGCGGGGGCCCGCTCCTACAATGAGCAGTTCTTC. The encoded protein is CASTLGLAGARSYNEQFF. Drawing the rest from reference TRBV2 and TRBJ2-1, the complete variable domain is EPEVTQTPSHQVTQMGQEVILRCVPISNHLYFYWYRQILGQKVEFLVSFYNNEISEKSEIFDDQFSVERPDGSNFTLKIRSTKLEDSAMYFCASTLGLAGARSYNEQFFGPGTRLTVL.

The chain employs TRBV25-1 and TRBJ1-1; D is possibly TRBD1 (5 bases). Trimming stripped 5 bases from V and 0 bases from J, with 7 bases between. Germline CDR1 reads MGHDK; CDR2 reads SYGVNS. The CDR3 sequence is 13 residues long. In nucleotides, the CDR3 is TGTGCCAGCAGTTGGGGGGTGAACACTGAAGCTTTCTTT. As protein: CASSWGVNTEAFF.

The chain couples TRBV6-5 to TRBJ2-6; D might be TRBD1 (5 bases). Germline CDR1 reads MNHEY; CDR2 reads SVGAGI. The ends were cut back, 2 bases at V and 3 bases at J, with 8 bases in the middle. This CDR3 is 15 amino acids long. In DNA form, the CDR3 reads TGTGCCAGCAGTTACGACAGTTTTGGGGCCAACGTCCTGACTTTC. Amino acids: CASSYDSFGANVLTF.

V usage is TRBV4-1 and J usage is TRBJ1-4, with D unclear. The CDR3 is made up of 15 amino acids. The V gene's germline CDR1 is MGHRA and CDR2 YSYEKL. V was pared by 4 bases and J by 7 bases, with 16 bases between. The DNA of the CDR3 is TGCGCCAGCAGCCTTAGCAGTACCCCTTTTGAAAAACTGTTTTTT. This gives the protein CASSLSSTPFEKLFF.

The count of this clone is one. The gene calls are TRBV5-1 and TRBJ2-7, with 9 bases that match TRBD1. Germline values: CDR1 SGHRS, CDR2 YFSETQ. The CDR3 runs to 16 residues. J was trimmed by 0 bases and V by 4 bases; bases with no gene match: 8. For the CDR3, the DNA is TGCGCCAGCAGCCTCTCGACAGGGGGGGGCTCCTACGAGCAGTACTTC. Amino acids: CASSLSTGGGSYEQYF. The variable domain in full, with the rest retrieved from reference TRBV5-1 and TRBJ2-7, is KAGVTQTPRYLIKTRGQQVTLSCSPISGHRSVSWYQQTPGQGLQFLFEYFSETQRNKGNFPGRFSGRQFSNSRSEMNVSTLELGDSALYLCASSLSTGGGSYEQYFGPGTRLTVT.

V is TRBV7-9 and J is TRBJ2-1; D is tentatively TRBD1 or TRBD2 (5 bases each). The CDR3 covers 15 residues. V lost 6 bases, J lost 9 bases, and 21 bases lay in between. In germline, CDR1 is SEHNR, CDR2 FQNEAQ (reference sequence). The CDR3 sequence is CASSTLGVASGEQFF. CDR3 nucleotides: TGTGCCAGCAGTACCCTGGGGGTCGCCAGCGGTGAGCAGTTCTTC.

V gene TRBV11-2 combines with J gene TRBJ1-1; the D is unclear. Germline assignment: CDR1 SGHAT and CDR2 FQNNGV. Trimming pared 2 bases from V and 3 bases from J, leaving 7 bases between. This CDR3 comprises 13 residues. The CDR3 is CASSLTSDTEAFF. For the CDR3, the DNA is TGTGCCAGCAGCTTAACTTCTGACACTGAAGCTTTCTTT.

This chain connects TRBV7-9 to TRBJ1-4; D uncertain. The length of the CDR3 is 14 residues. V lost 5 bases to trimming and J lost 2 bases, with 9 bases between them. The germline CDR1 and CDR2 sequences are SEHNR and FQNEAQ (reference sequence). CDR3 coding DNA: TGTGCCAGCAGCCTTCTTGGGACTAATGAAAAACTGTTTTTT. Translated, it gives CASSLLGTNEKLFF.

This chain uses TRBV7-2 with TRBJ2-2; D may be TRBD1 (6 bases). The CDR3 has 16 residues. Trimming left V 6 bases short and J 2 bases short, with 16 bases between. CDR1 and CDR2 (germline): SGHTA, FQGNSA. The CDR3 DNA reads TGTGCCAGCAGTCTACAGGGCTCGGGTAACACCGGGGAGCTGTTTTTT. This sequence encodes CASSLQGSGNTGELFF.

The rearrangement links TRBV10-3 to TRBJ2-1; a weak D match, TRBD1 (5 bases). The CDR3 sequence is 16 residues long. With 9 bases removed from V and 0 bases from J, the gap between germline ends came to 18 bases. Germline V gene data show CDR1 as ENHRY and CDR2 as SYGVKD. CDR3 nucleotide sequence: TGTGCCATTGTAGACCGTCAGGGCTCCTCCTACAATGAGCAGTTCTTC. This encodes CAIVDRQGSSYNEQFF.

This clone was picked up a small number of times. V and J are TRBV4-3 and TRBJ2-5, with D perhaps matching TRBD2 (6 bases). V dropped 0 bases and J dropped 5 bases, with 7 bases sitting between them. Germline CDR1 reads LGHNA; CDR2 reads YSLEER. The CDR3 runs 13 residues. The CDR3 reads CASSQDAGETQYF. The CDR3 DNA reads TGCGCCAGCAGCCAAGATGCGGGGGAGACCCAGTACTTC.

V usage is TRBV6-5 and J usage is TRBJ1-2; 9 bases fit TRBD1. V was clipped by 5 bases and J by 4 bases; unmatched bases: 5. CDR3 length: 14 amino acids. Germline CDR1 and CDR2: MNHEY and SVGAGI. The CDR3 DNA follows: TGTGCCAGCAGTACCGGACAGGGGAGCTATGGCTACACCTTC. It yields the protein CASSTGQGSYGYTF.

The DNA for the CDR3 is TGCGCCAGCAGCCCGGGACTAGCGGGGAGGAGCTCCTACAATGAGCAGTTCTTC. Translating it yields CASSPGLAGRSSYNEQFF. The rearrangement joins TRBV5-1 to TRBJ2-1; 13 bases map to TRBD2. CDR3 length: 18 residues. The J segment lost 0 bases and the V segment lost 4 bases, leaving 7 bases of the junction unmatched. CDR1 and CDR2 from the germline V gene are SGHRS and YFSETQ.

The sample holds a few counts of this clone. The chain joins TRBV13 to TRBJ1-2, with D unresolved. Germline CDR1 PRHDT, CDR2 FYEKMQ (reference sequence). Trimming pared 5 bases from V and 6 bases from J, leaving 19 bases between. This CDR3 contains 15 residues. CDR3: CASSTARAVMDGYTF. As DNA, the CDR3 is TGTGCCAGCAGCACCGCCCGGGCCGTCATGGATGGCTACACCTTC.

The chain carries TRBV19 and TRBJ1-1, with D unresolved. The CDR3 covers 15 residues. In germline, CDR1 is LNHDA, CDR2 SQIVND (reference sequence). V was shortened by 5 bases and J by 3 bases, with 16 bases between the two germline ends. The CDR3 nucleotides read TGTGCCAGTAGTCCCCGATTAGGCTGGGACACTGAAGCTTTCTTT. Translation gives CASSPRLGWDTEAFF.

This clone showed up just once. CDR3 sequence (DNA): TGTGCCAGCAGTCTAGCCGGTGCGGAGGGACAGGACTTCTATGGCTACACCTTC. It is translated as CASSLAGAEGQDFYGYTF. The chain recombines TRBV11-1 with TRBJ1-2; 8 nucleotides match TRBD1. The CDR3 loop spans 18 amino acids. Unmatched junction bases numbered 19, after V lost 6 bases and J lost 4 bases. Germline assignment: CDR1 SGHAT and CDR2 FQDESV (reference sequence).

This clone was seen just once. One junction end disagrees with the germline gene, perhaps due to a read error. This rearrangement joins TRBV7-9 to TRBJ1-1; a weak D match, TRBD1 (5 bases). The CDR3 extends over 12 amino acids. The V gene's germline CDR1 is SEHNR and CDR2 FQNEAQ (reference sequence). The CDR3 DNA reads TGTGCCAGCAGCTCGACCGAAGGGACGGTTGGCTTT. It encodes CASSSTEGTVGF. The complete variable domain, with remaining parts taken from reference TRBV7-9 and TRBJ1-1, reads DTGVSQNPRHKITKRGQNVTFRCDPISEHNRLYWYRQTLGQGPEFLTYFQNEAQLEKSRLLSDRFSAERPKGSFSTLEIQRTEQGDSAMYLCASSSTEGTVGFGQGTRLTVV.

This chain uses TRBV19 with TRBJ2-5; 10 nucleotides align to TRBD2. V lost 7 bases, J lost 4 bases, and 18 bases stayed unmatched. This CDR3 is built from 18 residues. Germline V gene data show CDR1 as LNHDA and CDR2 as SQIVND (reference sequence). This CDR3 is CASTPRAQRGGRLETQYF. DNA of the CDR3: TGTGCCAGTACCCCTAGGGCCCAGCGGGGGGGCCGGTTAGAGACCCAGTACTTC.

This chain joins TRBV11-2 and TRBJ2-7, with TRBD2 identical over 8 bases. The CDR3 sequence is 15 residues long. CDR1 is SGHAT and CDR2 is FQNNGV in the germline V gene. After removal of 1 base from V and 3 bases from J, the junction contained 5 bases not matched to a gene. The DNA for the CDR3 is TGTGCCAGCAGCTTAGTACTAGCGGTACACTACGAGCAGTACTTC. Its protein is CASSLVLAVHYEQYF.

J is TRBJ2-3 and V is TRBV10-3; 13 bases fit TRBD2. This CDR3 comprises 12 residues. CDR1 and CDR2 from the germline V gene are ENHRY and SYGVKD. The ends lost 3 bases at V and 13 bases at J; junction bases unmatched: 1. CDR3 in amino acids: CAISEGTSGEYF. As DNA, the CDR3 is TGTGCCATCAGTGAAGGGACTAGCGGGGAGTATTTT.

The rearrangement links TRBV5-1 to TRBJ1-2; tentatively, D is TRBD1 (6 bases). Germline V gives CDR1 SGHRS, CDR2 YFSETQ. V was shortened by 3 bases and J by 1 base, with 10 bases between the two germline ends. This CDR3 region has 14 residues. The DNA for the CDR3 is TGCGCCAGCAGCTCGCCAGGGGTTAACTATGGCTACACCTTC. Translation: CASSSPGVNYGYTF. Based on the CDR3 plus reference TRBV5-1 and TRBJ1-2, the full variable domain is KAGVTQTPRYLIKTRGQQVTLSCSPISGHRSVSWYQQTPGQGLQFLFEYFSETQRNKGNFPGRFSGRQFSNSRSEMNVSTLELGDSALYLCASSSPGVNYGYTFGSGTRLTVV.

The chain couples TRBV13 to TRBJ2-1; D is ambiguous. V lost 5 bases and J 9 bases, leaving 11 bases between the germline ends. The CDR3 consists of 12 residues. CDR1 and CDR2 from the germline V gene are PRHDT and FYEKMQ (reference sequence). DNA of the CDR3: TGTGCCAGCAGCCCGTACCTGAGTGAGCAGTTCTTC. This gives the protein CASSPYLSEQFF.

This clone was detected only a few times. The V call is TRBV6-6, the J call TRBJ2-7, with TRBD1 as a possible D gene (6 bases). The germline V and J ends were trimmed by 7 bases and 2 bases, with 12 bases remaining between them. The CDR3 is 13 amino acids. Germline lookup yields CDR1 MNHNY and CDR2 SVGAGI (reference sequence). CDR3: CASTLYRAYEQYF. CDR3 bases: TGTGCCAGCACACTATACAGGGCCTACGAGCAGTACTTC.

The chain recombines TRBV5-1 with TRBJ1-1; D is possibly TRBD1 (6 bases). Per germline, CDR1 SGHRS and CDR2 YFSETQ. The CDR3 runs 15 residues. V dropped 5 bases and J dropped 3 bases, with 17 bases sitting between them. CDR3 DNA: TGCGCCAGCAGTTATTTGGACAGAGTCTACACTGAAGCTTTCTTT. As protein: CASSYLDRVYTEAFF.

This rearrangement joins TRBV5-8 to TRBJ1-5; 7 bases align to TRBD1. Germline V CDR1 and CDR2: SGHTS, YDEGEE. The trim removed 4 bases at V and 4 bases at J, leaving 8 bases unmatched. This CDR3 has 15 amino acids. In DNA form, the CDR3 reads TGTGCCAGCAGCCCCGGGACAGTCACTAATCAGCCCCAGCATTTT. Protein product: CASSPGTVTNQPQHF.

The genes are TRBV5-6 and TRBJ1-4; maybe TRBD1 (6 bases). Germline loops: CDR1 SGHDT, CDR2 YYEEEE. Trimming cost V 6 bases and J 3 bases, with 15 bases left between them. The CDR3 contains 15 residues. The CDR3 region is CASTELRGPNEKLFF. The CDR3 DNA is TGTGCCAGCACGGAGCTACGGGGGCCTAATGAAAAACTGTTTTTT.

J is TRBJ1-2 and V is TRBV9, with TRBD1 matching 7 bases. The V gene end was trimmed by 4 bases and the J gene end by 5 bases; junction bases not matched to a gene: 14. Germline V gives CDR1 SGDLS, CDR2 YYNGEE. CDR3 size: 16 residues. DNA for the CDR3: TGTGCCAGCAGCCCAGGGCAGGGGGTACCCTGGTATGGCTACACCTTC. It translates to CASSPGQGVPWYGYTF.

This rearrangement joins TRBV5-1 to TRBJ1-5, with D unclear. CDR1 and CDR2 from the germline V gene are SGHRS and YFSETQ. The ends were cut back, 0 bases at V and 3 bases at J, with 10 bases in the middle. The CDR3 totals 15 residues. The CDR3 nucleotides are TGCGCCAGCAGCTTGGACGGGATTACCAATCAGCCCCAGCATTTT. It translates to CASSLDGITNQPQHF.

This rearrangement joins TRBV25-1 to TRBJ1-1, with a weak D call TRBD1 (6 bases). Germline loops: CDR1 MGHDK, CDR2 SYGVNS. The CDR3 covers 16 residues. The V end was cut by 5 bases, the J end by 5 bases, with 21 bases between. The CDR3 DNA reads as TGTGCCAGCAGTTTACTAATGGCGGGGGCTTTGACTGAAGCTTTCTTT. Protein: CASSLLMAGALTEAFF.